The present T cell receptor (beta chain) was sequenced within a study of PD-1 blockade in classical Hodgkin lymphoma. The overall study: Each patient was given nivolumab 3 mg/kg through a vein every 2 weeks.

Only in-frame clones appear in the TCRdb table, and some are missing; sequencing was by immunoSEQ multiplex PCR. Here the sample spans tens of thousands of clones, around 80% being singletons. All patients relapsed after autologous stem cell transplantation, and brentuximab vedotin exposure varied. Starting with thawed PBMCs, CD4+ T cells were purified by magnetic negative selection. This CDR3 is built from 11 residues. V lost 3 bases to trimming and J lost 5 bases, with 4 bases between them. Germline-derived CDR1 and CDR2 are MGHDK and SYGVNS. Specimen: CD4+ T cells from blood, collected at baseline. V gene TRBV25-1 combines with J gene TRBJ2-5; D gene unclear. This TCR came from a human donor with classical Hodgkin lymphoma. CDR3 sequence reads: CASSDWETQYF. Here the CDR3 DNA reads TGTGCCAGCAGTGATTGGGAGACCCAGTACTTC.